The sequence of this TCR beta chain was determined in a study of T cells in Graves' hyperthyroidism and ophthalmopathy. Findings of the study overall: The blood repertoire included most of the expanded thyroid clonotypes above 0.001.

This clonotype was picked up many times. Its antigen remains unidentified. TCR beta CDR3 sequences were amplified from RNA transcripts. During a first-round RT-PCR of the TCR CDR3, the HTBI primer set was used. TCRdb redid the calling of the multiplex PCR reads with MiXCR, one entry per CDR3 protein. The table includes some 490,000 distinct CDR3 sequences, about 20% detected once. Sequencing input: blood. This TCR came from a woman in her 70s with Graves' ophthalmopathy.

CDR3 DNA sequence: TGCAGTGCTAGAGATCCGGCTAGCGGGGACTACGAGCAGTACTTC. Translated: CSARDPASGDYEQYF. The chain has TRBV20-1 and TRBJ2-7, with 9 bases matching TRBD2. V lost 0 bases to trimming and J lost 3 bases; unmatched junction nucleotides: 6. Per germline, CDR1 DFQATT and CDR2 SNEGSKA (reference sequence). CDR3 size: 15 residues.